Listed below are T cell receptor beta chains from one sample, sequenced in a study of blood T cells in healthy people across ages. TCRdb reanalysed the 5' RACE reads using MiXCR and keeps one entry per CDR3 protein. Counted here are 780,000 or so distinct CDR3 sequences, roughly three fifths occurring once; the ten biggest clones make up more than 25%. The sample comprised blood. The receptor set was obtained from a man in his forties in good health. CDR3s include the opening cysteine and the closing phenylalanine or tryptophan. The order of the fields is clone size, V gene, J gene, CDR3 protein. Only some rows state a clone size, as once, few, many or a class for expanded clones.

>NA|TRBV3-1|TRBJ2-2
CASSQGSGGRELFF
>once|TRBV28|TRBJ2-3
CASSIGGSEDTQYF
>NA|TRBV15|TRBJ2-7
CATSVSQTSPLSEQYF
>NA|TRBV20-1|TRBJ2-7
CSARRAGRYEQYF
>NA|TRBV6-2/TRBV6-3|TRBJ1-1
CASSYSGGDTEAFF
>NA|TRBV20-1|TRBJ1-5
CSARDRVTGTQPQHF
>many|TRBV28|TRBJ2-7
CASSFLGQGVQYF
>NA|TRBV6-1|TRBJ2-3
CASSRFLLTSGGTDTQYF
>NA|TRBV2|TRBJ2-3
CASEGNPDRVRTDTQYF
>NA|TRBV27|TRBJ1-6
CASTIPPSPLHF
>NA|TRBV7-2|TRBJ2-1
CASILAETSGRPYSYNEQFF
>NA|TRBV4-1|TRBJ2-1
CASSQREGPGEQFF